This passage covers 5 T cell receptor beta chains from one sample sequenced in a study. TCRdb analysed the 5' RACE reads with MiXCR anew, one entry per CDR3 protein. The sample shows nearly 55,000 distinct CDR3 sequences, over 20% of them seen only once. Sample: tumor-infiltrating naive CD4+ T cells sorted from the breast tumor. Subset indicated: naive CD4+ T cells, CD4+CD45RA+CD25-. The receptors derive from a female donor with breast cancer.

This clonotype showed up many times. This sequence joins TRBV28 and TRBJ1-2; D perhaps matches TRBD1 (5 bases). There are 15 residues in the CDR3. The germline gives CDR1 MDHEN, CDR2 SYDVKM. Trimming removed 3 bases from V and 8 bases from J, with 19 bases in between. This CDR3 is CASSLRRGGSRGYTF. For the CDR3, the DNA is TGTGCCAGCAGTTTGCGGAGGGGAGGCTCCAGGGGCTACACCTTC.

The chain has TRBV7-9 and TRBJ2-7; possible D gene TRBD2, 5 bases. Germline CDR1 is SEHNR and CDR2 is FQNEAQ (reference sequence). This CDR3 has 14 amino acids. The V gene lost 1 base and the J gene lost 3 bases, with 10 bases spanning the gap. This CDR3 is CASSLGVGDYEQYF. The CDR3 coding sequence is TGTGCCAGCAGCTTAGGAGTGGGAGACTACGAGCAGTACTTC.

The genes are TRBV5-1 and TRBJ1-1; TRBD1 matches 9 bases. V shed 5 bases, J shed 7 bases, and the junction held 9 bases outside the gene matches. The germline V gene has CDR1 SGHRS and CDR2 YFSETQ. The CDR3 has 14 amino acids. CDR3 residues: CASRITGGGGEAFF. CDR3 nucleotides: TGCGCCAGCAGAATAACAGGGGGCGGGGGTGAAGCTTTCTTT.

This clonotype has more than one count but fewer than ten. The chain is built from TRBV28 and TRBJ2-2; no clear D gene. There are 11 residues in the CDR3. Per germline, CDR1 MDHEN and CDR2 SYDVKM. Trimming took 7 bases from V and 5 from J, leaving 5 bases between them. CDR3 nucleotides: TGTGCCAGCATCCAGACCGGGGAGCTGTTTTTT. It codes for CASIQTGELFF.

The chain employs TRBV27 and TRBJ1-2; TRBD1 agrees at 10 bases. The trim removed 8 bases at V and 2 bases at J, leaving 8 bases unmatched. The CDR3 spans 15 residues. Germline-derived CDR1 and CDR2 are MNHEY and SMNVEV (reference sequence). The CDR3 bases are TGTGCCAGCGGCCAACCGGGACAGGGGAACTATGGCTACACCTTC. Translation: CASGQPGQGNYGYTF.